The next 15 T cell receptor beta chains were all read from a single sample in a study of Graves' ophthalmopathy and Graves' hyperthyroidism. The study amplified TCR beta CDR3 regions using RNA transcripts. Second-round multiplex PCR came after a first-round RT-PCR that employed HTBI primers. TCRdb processed the multiplex PCR reads anew with MiXCR; each CDR3 protein has one entry. The sample includes hundreds of thousands of distinct CDR3 sequences, under 25% of them seen just once. Input material: peripheral blood. The receptors stem from a woman aged 18-30 years with stable Graves' hyperthyroidism.

V and J are TRBV7-9 and TRBJ2-4; TRBD2 might be the D (6 bases). V was cut by 2 bases and J by 4 bases, with 9 bases left in between. This CDR3 comprises 14 residues. CDR1 is SEHNR, CDR2 FQNEAQ, per germline (reference sequence). This chain's CDR3 is CASSLSGRKNIQYF. Here the CDR3 DNA reads TGTGCCAGCAGCTTATCCGGGAGAAAAAACATTCAGTACTTC.

This clonotype was seen many times. V usage is TRBV6-2 or TRBV6-3 and J usage is TRBJ2-7, with D uncertain. There are 13 residues in the CDR3. Trimming took 3 bases from V and 2 from J, leaving 8 bases between them. The germline CDR1 and CDR2 sequences are MNHEY and SVGEGT. As DNA, the CDR3 is TGTGCCAGCAGTTATAGGCGAGCCTACGAGCAGTACTTC. Translated, it gives CASSYRRAYEQYF.

This clonotype has at least ten counts. This chain connects TRBV30 to TRBJ2-7; TRBD2 might be the D (5 bases). The CDR3 totals 15 residues. The germline V and J ends were trimmed by 3 bases and 0 bases, with 15 bases remaining between them. Germline V gene sequence: CDR1 GTSNPN, CDR2 SVGIG (reference sequence). The CDR3 here is CAWSGVLMSSYEQYF. CDR3 in DNA: TGTGCCTGGAGCGGGGTGCTAATGAGCTCCTACGAGCAGTACTTC.

This chain connects TRBV6-1 to TRBJ1-1, with a tentative D call TRBD1 (6 bases). The ends were cut back, 7 bases at V and 8 bases at J, with 17 bases in the middle. Looked up from germline, CDR1 is MNHNS and CDR2 is SASEGT. There are 13 residues in the CDR3. The CDR3 reads CASKRDKYLEAFF. The DNA of the CDR3 is TGTGCCAGCAAAAGGGACAAGTATTTAGAAGCTTTCTTT.

This clonotype was found many times. V is TRBV20-1 and J is TRBJ2-7, with 12 positions matching TRBD2. The CDR3 has 15 amino acids. The junction had 5 bases not matched to a gene; V was cut back by 5 bases and J by 0 bases. Germline V gene data show CDR1 as DFQATT and CDR2 as SNEGSKA (reference sequence). CDR3 residues: CSAPSLAGGSYEQYF. As DNA, the CDR3 is TGCAGTGCTCCCTCACTAGCGGGAGGCTCCTACGAGCAGTACTTC.

This clonotype was counted at least ten times. This rearrangement joins TRBV4-1 to TRBJ2-7; 8 positions match TRBD2. CDR1 MGHRA and CDR2 YSYEKL come from the germline V gene. The CDR3 is 14 amino acids. Trimming at V came to 4 bases and at J to 6 bases, leaving 8 bases not matched to a gene. DNA of the CDR3: TGCGCCAGCAGCCGCGAGGGCGGGAGGTCCGAGCAGTACTTC. Its protein product is CASSREGGRSEQYF.

This clonotype was counted ten times or more. The chain carries TRBV27 and TRBJ1-6; 7 bases agree with TRBD1. CDR1 MNHEY and CDR2 SMNVEV come from the germline V gene (reference sequence). V gave up 6 bases and J gave up 0 bases; unmatched junction bases: 8. This CDR3 has 17 residues. CDR3 coding DNA: TGTGCCAGCAGACTGGGACAGTCCAGCTCCTATAATTCACCCCTCCACTTT. It yields the protein CASRLGQSSSYNSPLHF.

In its sample, this clonotype was seen many times. The chain carries TRBV10-1 and TRBJ2-7; TRBD1 matches 10 bases. Losses at the gene ends were 3 bases for V and 8 bases for J; bases not matched to a gene: 4. Germline loops: CDR1 WNHNN, CDR2 SYGVQD (reference sequence). The CDR3 sequence is 13 residues long. CDR3 sequence reads: CASSDRGQGKQYF. The DNA of the CDR3 is TGCGCCAGCAGTGATAGGGGACAGGGGAAGCAGTACTTC.

In its sample, this clonotype was seen many times. This chain uses TRBV20-1 with TRBJ1-2, with TRBD1 identical over 7 bases. Trimming took 2 bases from V and 4 from J; bases not matched to a gene: 4. Germline CDR1 and CDR2: DFQATT and SNEGSKA (reference sequence). The CDR3 length is 13 residues. In DNA form, the CDR3 reads TGCAGTGCTAGACCAGGGGGTTCCTATGGCTACACCTTC. Encoded protein: CSARPGGSYGYTF.

This chain connects TRBV6-1 to TRBJ1-1; D remains ambiguous. CDR3 length: 13 amino acids. Germline CDR1 MNHNS, CDR2 SASEGT. The V end lost 6 bases, the J end lost 1 base, and 9 bases lay between the germline ends. The DNA of the CDR3 is TGTGCCAGCAGGGAGTGGGAGAACACTGAAGCTTTCTTT. This codes for CASREWENTEAFF.

This chain connects TRBV7-9 to TRBJ2-7; D may match TRBD1 or TRBD2 (6 bases each). The CDR3 is 13 amino acids. V lost 7 bases and J 2 bases, leaving 12 bases between the germline ends. Germline V gene data show CDR1 as SEHNR and CDR2 as FQNEAQ (reference sequence). CDR3 in amino acids: CASTWRGTYEQYF. The CDR3 region has the DNA TGTGCCAGCACTTGGAGGGGGACCTACGAGCAGTACTTC.

This clonotype was seen many times. CDR3 in DNA: TGTGCCAGCAGCGACAGGGGCTTGAACACTGAAGCTTTCTTT. Translation gives CASSDRGLNTEAFF. This chain connects TRBV6-1 to TRBJ1-1, with 8 positions matching TRBD1. CDR3 length: 14 amino acids. Trimming took 6 bases from V and 0 from J; bases not matched to a gene: 3. CDR1 is MNHNS and CDR2 is SASEGT in the germline V gene.

This clonotype has just a few counts. V and J are TRBV12-5 and TRBJ2-5; possibly TRBD2 for D (6 bases). Germline CDR1 and CDR2: LGHNT and FRNRAP. This CDR3 is 12 amino acids long. V lost 5 bases, J lost 2 bases, and 6 bases lay in between. CDR3 bases: TGTGCTAGTGGTAGCGGGCAAGAGACCCAGTACTTC. This codes for CASGSGQETQYF.

This clonotype was seen many times. The chain uses TRBV6-1 and TRBJ2-7; possibly TRBD1 or TRBD2 for D (6 bases each). V dropped 8 bases and J dropped 4 bases, with 18 bases sitting between them. The CDR3 covers 14 residues. Per germline, CDR1 MNHNS and CDR2 SASEGT. The CDR3 nucleotides read TGTGCCAGCTCGACGGAGGGGGGTAGTTACGAGCAGTACTTC. This sequence encodes CASSTEGGSYEQYF.

This clonotype was counted at least ten times. The rearrangement uses TRBV20-1 and TRBJ2-7; TRBD1 aligns across 12 bases. J lost 6 bases, V lost 5 bases, and 8 bases had no gene match. The CDR3 is made up of 14 amino acids. From germline, CDR1 is DFQATT and CDR2 SNEGSKA (reference sequence). CDR3 loop: CSAPGRDRGREQYF. CDR3 nucleotide sequence: TGCAGTGCTCCAGGACGGGACAGGGGGCGCGAGCAGTACTTC.